Presented here are 31 T cell receptor beta chains from one specimen sequenced in a study of PD-L1 blockade in urothelial cancer. This sample's time point: pretreatment peripheral blood. Using immunoSEQ multiplex PCR, the repertoire was profiled, and TCRdb retains in-frame clones only, with some absent. Of around 66,000 clones in the sample, roughly 77% were seen once. The input for sequencing was PBMCs, taken around atezolizumab (anti-PD-L1) treatment. These receptors originate from a man between 65 and 85 years old with urothelial cancer.

The chain uses TRBV6-1 and TRBJ2-5, with D perhaps matching TRBD1 (7 bases). The CDR3 runs to 14 residues. Germline V CDR1 and CDR2: MNHNS, SASEGT. Trimming took 5 bases from V and 5 from J, leaving 15 bases between them. CDR3 coding DNA: TGTGCCAGCAGTCCACAGACAGGGAGGGAGACCCAGTACTTC. This codes for CASSPQTGRETQYF.

The chain combines TRBV5-1 with TRBJ2-7, with D uncertain. The CDR3 runs 13 residues. The germline V gene has CDR1 SGHRS and CDR2 YFSETQ. The V end was cut by 0 bases, the J end by 2 bases, with 6 bases between. Here the CDR3 reads CASSLGAAYEQYF. The CDR3 nucleotides are TGCGCCAGCAGCTTGGGAGCCGCCTACGAGCAGTACTTC. Complete variable domain (other parts from reference TRBV5-1 and TRBJ2-7): KAGVTQTPRYLIKTRGQQVTLSCSPISGHRSVSWYQQTPGQGLQFLFEYFSETQRNKGNFPGRFSGRQFSNSRSEMNVSTLELGDSALYLCASSLGAAYEQYFGPGTRLTVT.

V gene TRBV29-1 combines with J gene TRBJ2-1; 9 positions agree with TRBD1. J was trimmed by 4 bases and V by 6 bases; bases with no gene match: 4. This CDR3 has 13 residues. Per germline, CDR1 SQVTM and CDR2 ANQGSEA. The CDR3 sequence is CSVHRGRYNEQFF. The DNA of the CDR3 is TGCAGCGTGCACAGGGGGCGGTACAATGAGCAGTTCTTC.

The chain is built from TRBV6-5 and TRBJ1-1, with D possibly matching TRBD1 (5 bases). Germline V gives CDR1 MNHEY, CDR2 SVGAGI. CDR3 length: 13 residues. The V and J ends lost 5 bases and 1 base respectively, with 8 bases between them. The CDR3 sequence is CASSVRGNTEAFF. DNA for the CDR3: TGTGCCAGCAGTGTTAGGGGGAACACTGAAGCTTTCTTT.

The chain recombines TRBV7-9 with TRBJ2-1; D is uncertain. The CDR3 is 14 amino acids. V was cut by 7 bases and J by 6 bases, with 16 bases left in between. CDR1 and CDR2 (germline): SEHNR, FQNEAQ (reference sequence). CDR3 nucleotides: TGTGCCAGCACCCTCTTGAGTCCCTTCAATGAGCAGTTCTTC. Translation: CASTLLSPFNEQFF.

This chain joins TRBV11-3 and TRBJ2-1; possibly TRBD2 for D (5 bases). Germline V CDR1 and CDR2: SGHNT, YENEEA. V was cut by 1 base and J by 9 bases, with 13 bases left in between. The CDR3 runs to 14 residues. The CDR3 coding sequence is TGTGCCAGCAGCTTAGGGGCTAGCCTTCTTGAGCAGTTCTTC. It translates to CASSLGASLLEQFF.

The V and J genes are TRBV4-2 and TRBJ2-1; tentatively, D is TRBD2 (6 bases). Germline CDR1 reads LGHNA; CDR2 reads YNFKEQ. Trimming stripped 0 bases from V and 7 bases from J, with 16 bases between. CDR3 length equals 16 residues. The CDR3 DNA reads as TGTGCCAGCAGCCAAGAATTAGCGGCCTCGCAGAATGAGCAGTTCTTC. It is translated as CASSQELAASQNEQFF.

This sequence joins TRBV27 and TRBJ2-5; TRBD2 might be the D (5 bases). Deletions cut 4 bases from V and 5 bases from J, with 23 bases between. The CDR3 extends over 17 amino acids. Germline CDR1 MNHEY, CDR2 SMNVEV (reference sequence). CDR3 coding DNA: TGTGCCAGCAGTTCCGGTGGGAGCCATCCAACGCGGGAGACCCAGTACTTC. Its protein is CASSSGGSHPTRETQYF.

The chain recombines TRBV10-3 with TRBJ1-1, with 7 bases fitting TRBD1. This CDR3 comprises 11 residues. V gave up 6 bases and J gave up 10 bases; unmatched junction bases: 5. CDR1 and CDR2 (germline): ENHRY, SYGVKD. For the CDR3, the DNA is TGTGCCATCAGAGAGACAGGGAGAGCTTTCTTT. Translation gives CAIRETGRAFF.

The rearrangement joins TRBV11-3 to TRBJ2-7; tentative D call: TRBD2 (6 bases). With 0 bases removed from V and 4 bases from J, the gap between germline ends came to 7 bases. This CDR3 is 13 amino acids long. The germline V gene has CDR1 SGHNT and CDR2 YENEEA. The CDR3 DNA is TGTGCCAGCAGCTTAGATGCGGGGTACGAGCAGTACTTC. Translating gives CASSLDAGYEQYF.

The genes are TRBV5-4 and TRBJ2-1; tentatively, D is TRBD2 (5 bases). V lost 2 bases to trimming and J lost 8 bases, with 14 bases between them. The germline gives CDR1 SGHNT, CDR2 YYREEE (reference sequence). The CDR3 has 14 residues. The CDR3: CASSLGRGSDEQFF. As DNA, the CDR3 is TGTGCCAGCAGCTTAGGCCGAGGGTCCGATGAGCAGTTCTTC.

This chain uses TRBV11-2 with TRBJ1-1, with 9 bases identical to TRBD1. Germline values: CDR1 SGHAT, CDR2 FQNNGV. The CDR3 runs 15 residues. The ends lost 5 bases at V and 5 bases at J; junction bases unmatched: 9. In DNA, the CDR3 is TGTGCCAGCAGCCATTATTACAGGGGGCGGACTGAAGCTTTCTTT. Translation gives CASSHYYRGRTEAFF.

The V call is TRBV4-3, the J call TRBJ2-6, with TRBD1 as a possible D gene (6 bases). Germline assignment: CDR1 LGHNA and CDR2 YSLEER. The CDR3 covers 15 residues. Trimming removed 7 bases at V and 2 bases at J, with 12 bases between. The CDR3 DNA reads as TGCGCCAGCACCCTAAAGGGGGCTGGGGCCAACGTCCTGACTTTC. Protein product: CASTLKGAGANVLTF.

This chain's CDR3 is CASSLKNLDNLISAGYNEQFF. The DNA for the CDR3 is TGCGCCAGCAGCTTGAAGAATCTGGATAATCTAATATCCGCGGGATACAATGAGCAGTTCTTC. The chain has TRBV5-1 and TRBJ2-1; a possible D gene is TRBD2 (6 bases). Per germline, CDR1 SGHRS and CDR2 YFSETQ. The CDR3 loop spans 21 amino acids. V was pared by 1 base and J by 4 bases, with 30 bases between.

The chain has TRBV28 and TRBJ1-5; weak D call: TRBD1 (5 bases). CDR1 and CDR2 from the germline V gene are MDHEN and SYDVKM. The CDR3 loop spans 15 amino acids. With 6 bases removed from V and 2 bases from J, the gap between germline ends came to 14 bases. CDR3 in DNA: TGTGCCAGCAGGCGGACGGGAGGGGGCAATCAGCCCCAGCATTTT. Protein sequence: CASRRTGGGNQPQHF.

The chain has TRBV28 and TRBJ2-7; 8 bases match TRBD1. The junction had 5 bases not matched to a gene; V was cut back by 3 bases and J by 4 bases. The CDR3 covers 14 residues. From germline, CDR1 is MDHEN and CDR2 SYDVKM. This CDR3 is CASSFSGTGYEQYF. Written as DNA, the CDR3 is TGTGCCAGCAGTTTTTCCGGGACAGGATACGAGCAGTACTTC.

J is TRBJ1-1 and V is TRBV7-2; 7 positions agree with TRBD1. Germline CDR1 SGHTA, CDR2 FQGNSA. Trimming took 2 bases from V and 5 from J; bases not matched to a gene: 5. The CDR3 is 14 residues long. The CDR3 DNA reads as TGTGCCAGCAGCTTACGACAGGGTCAGACTGAAGCTTTCTTT. As protein: CASSLRQGQTEAFF.

Comment on this clone: Its ends do not fully match the called genes, so a read error is possible. CDR3 in DNA: TGTGCTAGCAGCTTAACGCCTAGCGGGGGGAGCACAGATACGCAGTATTTT. Translated, it gives CASSLTPSGGSTDTQYF. The chain uses TRBV7-7 and TRBJ2-3; 11 nucleotides match TRBD2. This CDR3 has 17 residues. Germline assignment: CDR1 SSHAT and CDR2 FNYEAQ (reference sequence). Using reference TRBV7-7 and TRBJ2-3 for the parts outside the CDR3, the full variable domain is GAGVSQSPRYKVTKRGQDVTLRCDPISSHATLYWYQQALGQGPEFLTYFNYEAQPDKSGLPSDRFSAERPEGSISTLTIQRTEQRDSAMYRCASSLTPSGGSTDTQYFGPGTRLTVL.

The gene calls are TRBV14 and TRBJ2-2; D call uncertain. There are 14 residues in the CDR3. V gave up 0 bases and J gave up 1 base, with 3 bases separating them. The germline CDR1 and CDR2 sequences are SGHDN and FVKESK. For the CDR3, the DNA is TGTGCCAGCAGCCAAGACTGGAACACCGGGGAGCTGTTTTTT. Translating it yields CASSQDWNTGELFF.

The chain uses TRBV9 and TRBJ2-5; D might be TRBD2 (5 bases). Trimming removed 0 bases at V and 2 bases at J, with 17 bases between. The CDR3 runs to 17 residues. The V gene's germline CDR1 is SGDLS and CDR2 YYNGEE. The CDR3 bases are TGTGCCAGCAGCGTAGGAGGGAACAGCCCAAAACAAGAGACCCAGTACTTC. Translated: CASSVGGNSPKQETQYF.

This clone showed up just a few times. The chain links TRBV13 to TRBJ2-6, with D perhaps TRBD1 (5 bases). Germline values: CDR1 PRHDT, CDR2 FYEKMQ (reference sequence). CDR3 length: 14 residues. V shed 5 bases and J shed 2 bases, with 7 bases lying between them. Written as DNA, the CDR3 is TGTGCCAGCAGCCAGGGTGCTGGGGCCAACGTCCTGACTTTC. It yields the protein CASSQGAGANVLTF.

The chain couples TRBV19 to TRBJ2-3, with D unclear. The ends were cut back, 2 bases at V and 1 base at J, with 10 bases in the middle. The CDR3 has 15 amino acids. CDR1 is LNHDA, CDR2 SQIVND, per germline (reference sequence). The CDR3, as DNA: TGTGCCAGTAGTATAAGGCTAGAAGGCACAGATACGCAGTATTTT. Protein product: CASSIRLEGTDTQYF.

The V gene is TRBV7-9, the J gene TRBJ2-7, with 8 bases fitting TRBD2. V trimming: 5 bases; J trimming: 1 base; junction bases outside the gene matches: 4. The CDR3 runs 14 residues. Germline lookup yields CDR1 SEHNR and CDR2 FQNEAQ (reference sequence). In nucleotides, the CDR3 is TGTGCCAGCAGCCCTAGCGGGTCTTCCTACGAGCAGTACTTC. Protein: CASSPSGSSYEQYF.

This clone appeared once. The chain recombines TRBV4-2 with TRBJ2-1; TRBD2 aligns across 10 bases. The V gene end was trimmed by 8 bases and the J gene end by 7 bases; junction bases not matched to a gene: 8. The CDR3 runs 14 residues. Germline assignment: CDR1 LGHNA and CDR2 YNFKEQ. CDR3: CASELAGAQNEQFF. The CDR3 DNA reads TGTGCCAGCGAGCTAGCGGGGGCCCAAAATGAGCAGTTCTTC.

The J gene is TRBJ1-2, the V gene TRBV5-6; 7 positions match TRBD1. The CDR3 length is 13 residues. Looked up from germline, CDR1 is SGHDT and CDR2 is YYEEEE. V was clipped by 2 bases and J by 5 bases; unmatched bases: 3. The CDR3 is CASSFGQEYGYTF. The CDR3 region has the DNA TGTGCCAGCAGCTTCGGACAGGAGTATGGCTACACCTTC.

The chain carries TRBV9 and TRBJ2-3, with a possible D match to TRBD2 (5 bases). Germline CDR1 and CDR2: SGDLS and YYNGEE. The CDR3 runs to 15 residues. V was trimmed by 3 bases and J by 4 bases, leaving 15 bases between them. CDR3 amino acids: CASSESGARADTQYF. Here the CDR3 DNA reads TGTGCCAGCAGCGAAAGCGGTGCTAGGGCAGATACGCAGTATTTT. Full variable domain (rest looked up from reference TRBV9 and TRBJ2-3): DSGVTQTPKHLITATGQRVTLRCSPRSGDLSVYWYQQSLDQGLQFLIQYYNGEERAKGNILERFSAQQFPDLHSELNLSSLELGDSALYFCASSESGARADTQYFGPGTRLTVL.

The chain couples TRBV5-1 to TRBJ2-3; TRBD2 agrees at 9 bases. The CDR3 covers 16 residues. Trimming at V came to 4 bases and at J to 0 bases, leaving 6 bases not matched to a gene. The germline gives CDR1 SGHRS, CDR2 YFSETQ. For the CDR3, the DNA is TGCGCCAGCAGCCCGGATAGCGGGGGAAGCACAGATACGCAGTATTTT. This gives the protein CASSPDSGGSTDTQYF. Based on the CDR3 plus reference TRBV5-1 and TRBJ2-3, the full variable domain is KAGVTQTPRYLIKTRGQQVTLSCSPISGHRSVSWYQQTPGQGLQFLFEYFSETQRNKGNFPGRFSGRQFSNSRSEMNVSTLELGDSALYLCASSPDSGGSTDTQYFGPGTRLTVL.

Only a few counts were recorded for this clone. The rearrangement links TRBV11-2 to TRBJ2-3; TRBD2 matches at 9 bases. With V trimmed by 5 bases and J by 4 bases, 10 bases remained unmatched. Germline values: CDR1 SGHAT, CDR2 FQNNGV. This CDR3 comprises 16 residues. In nucleotides, the CDR3 is TGTGCCAGCAGCCCCGGGACTAGCTTAGGATCAGATACGCAGTATTTT. Its translation is CASSPGTSLGSDTQYF.

The chain employs TRBV9 and TRBJ2-5; TRBD1 is a possible D gene (6 bases). This CDR3 region has 14 residues. Trimming removed 3 bases from V and 5 bases from J, with 14 bases in between. The germline V gene encodes CDR1 SGDLS and CDR2 YYNGEE. As DNA, the CDR3 is TGTGCCAGCAGCGCCTGGGACAAGCCGGAGACCCAGTACTTC. It is translated as CASSAWDKPETQYF.

The V and J genes are TRBV4-3 and TRBJ1-2; 9 nucleotides line up with TRBD1. Looked up from germline, CDR1 is LGHNA and CDR2 is YSLEER. The J segment lost 4 bases and the V segment lost 0 bases, leaving 12 bases of the junction unmatched. The CDR3 is 18 residues long. CDR3 nucleotide sequence: TGCGCCAGCAGCCAAGATAGAAATACAGGGGGCTGGGTCTATGGCTACACCTTC. Its protein product is CASSQDRNTGGWVYGYTF.

The V and J genes are TRBV4-3 and TRBJ2-7; TRBD2 is a possible D gene (7 bases). Trimming removed 0 bases at V and 2 bases at J, with 11 bases between. The CDR3 length is 15 residues. CDR1 LGHNA and CDR2 YSLEER come from the germline V gene. The CDR3 sequence is CASSQDWRGPYEQYF. DNA of the CDR3: TGCGCCAGCAGCCAAGATTGGCGGGGGCCCTACGAGCAGTACTTC.